A selection of T cell receptor beta chains follows, all from one sample in a study of Graves' ophthalmopathy and Graves' hyperthyroidism. TCRdb re-derived calls from the multiplex PCR reads in MiXCR, one entry per CDR3 protein. The sample lists about half a million distinct CDR3 sequences, roughly an eighth occurring once. The sequencing sample was made of blood. Receptors were obtained from a woman between 25 and 40 years old with Graves' ophthalmopathy. Both conserved end residues are part of each CDR3. A D gene is named only where the DNA matches it firmly. A row's size may be missing; if present it is once, few, many or a size class.

-	TRBV27	TRBJ1-1	-	TGTGCCAGCTGGGAGTGCGAAGCTTTCTTT	CASWECEAFF
few	TRBV7-8	TRBJ1-1	-	TGTGCCAGCAGCTTGGCCCTATTCGACAGCCACACTGAAGCTTTCTTT	CASSLALFDSHTEAFF
many	TRBV27	TRBJ1-1	-	TGTGCCAGCAGTCAAACAGGACTAGCTGAAGCTTTCTTT	CASSQTGLAEAFF
-	TRBV4-1	TRBJ1-1	TRBD1	TGCGCCAGCAGCCCCTCCCAGGGGGGGCTGGGGACTGAAGCTTTCTTT	CASSPSQGGLGTEAFF
many	TRBV5-4	TRBJ2-7	TRBD1	TGTGCCAGCAGCTCGACAGGGGGCGATTACGAGCAGTACTTC	CASSSTGGDYEQYF
many	TRBV28	TRBJ1-5	-	TGTGCCAGCAGTTTACGCGGGGCCAAGGGCTTGCATCAGCCCCAGCATTTT	CASSLRGAKGLHQPQHF
many	TRBV28	TRBJ2-7	-	TGTGCCAGCAGTTTAAGGGGGGCTAGTTACGAGCAGTACTTC	CASSLRGASYEQYF
-	TRBV5-1	TRBJ1-2	-	TGCGCCAGCAGCCCGGAAGGGGACGGCTATGGCTACACCTTC	CASSPEGDGYGYTF
many	TRBV24-1	TRBJ2-7	-	TGTGCCACCAGCGATTCTTTCCTCTACGAGCAGTACTTC	CATSDSFLYEQYF
many	TRBV11-3	TRBJ1-1	-	TGTGCCAGCACATCGGCGGGGGGGCATACTGAAGCTTTCTTT	CASTSAGGHTEAFF
-	TRBV27	TRBJ2-2	TRBD1	TGTGCCACGACAACAGGGGCGCAATGGGGTACCGGGGAGCTGTTTTTT	CATTTGAQWGTGELFF
many	TRBV24-1	TRBJ2-5	-	TGTGCCACCAGTATGCCAGGGGATGAGACCCAGTACTTC	CATSMPGDETQYF
many	TRBV28	TRBJ2-5	TRBD1	TGTACCAGCAACTTACAGGGGGCGCAGGAGACCCAGTACTTC	CTSNLQGAQETQYF
many	TRBV6-5	TRBJ1-5	TRBD1	TGTGCCAGCAGTTACTCGAGACAGGGCGGTCAGCCCCAGCATTTT	CASSYSRQGGQPQHF
many	TRBV5-1	TRBJ2-7	-	TGCGCCAGCAGCCCGAGACACGGAATTTCCTACGAGCAGTACTTC	CASSPRHGISYEQYF
many	TRBV28	TRBJ1-2	TRBD1	TGTGCCAGCAGTGTAACAGGGGGTTATGCCCATGGCTACACCTTC	CASSVTGGYAHGYTF
many	TRBV12-3/TRBV12-4	TRBJ2-7	-	TGTGCCAGCAGTCAGGTAGGGGGGATTCAGGACGAGCAGTACTTC	CASSQVGGIQDEQYF
many	TRBV29-1	TRBJ2-5	-	TGCAGCGTGGCCCGGGCTGCTCAGGGGACCCAGTACTTC	CSVARAAQGTQYF
few	TRBV3-1	TRBJ2-2	TRBD2	TGTGCCAGCAGCCCCCTTGGGACTAGCGGCACCGGGGAGCTGTTTTTT	CASSPLGTSGTGELFF
-	TRBV27	TRBJ2-7	-	TGTGCCAGCACCCGAGGTTTGGTTGCCGGGACTTCCTCGTCCGAGCAGTACTTC	CASTRGLVAGTSSSEQYF
many	TRBV7-9	TRBJ1-1	-	TGTGCCAGCAGGGCGGACAAAGGAGCTTTCTTT	CASRADKGAFF
-	TRBV4-2	TRBJ1-6	TRBD1	TGTGCCAGCAGCCAGGCTACCCGACAGGGGTGGTATTCACCCCTCCACTTT	CASSQATRQGWYSPLHF
many	TRBV2	TRBJ2-5	-	TGTGCCAGCAGTGTGACCTTCCAAGAGACCCAGTACTTC	CASSVTFQETQYF
many	TRBV7-9	TRBJ1-6	-	TGTGCCAGCAGGGATACGGGACATCCGGGACATTCACCCCTCCACTTT	CASRDTGHPGHSPLHF
-	TRBV2	TRBJ1-1	-	TGTGCCAGCATGGGGACTGGTACTGAAGCTTTCTTT	CASMGTGTEAFF
many	TRBV6-5	TRBJ2-7	-	TGTGCCAGCAGTTACGACACCCGCTACGAGCAGTACTTC	CASSYDTRYEQYF
few	TRBV14	TRBJ1-1	-	TGTGCCAGCAGCCCTAACCGGGTCGGGTTCGCTTTCTTT	CASSPNRVGFAFF
many	TRBV13	TRBJ2-7	-	TGTGCCAGCAGCCCAACGGAAGGCGGCGAGCAGTACTTC	CASSPTEGGEQYF
few	TRBV12-3/TRBV12-4	TRBJ2-3	TRBD2	TGTGCCAGCAGTTTTCGTGGACTAGTGATTGATACGCAGTATTTT	CASSFRGLVIDTQYF
few	TRBV4-1	TRBJ1-1	TRBD1	TGCGCCAGCAGCCATGGGCAGGGGGTAATGAACACTGAAGCTTTCTTT	CASSHGQGVMNTEAFF
-	TRBV5-1	TRBJ2-5	TRBD2	TGCGCCAGCAACCCCCCGACTCGGACTAGCGTAGACCAAGAGACCCAGTACTTC	CASNPPTRTSVDQETQYF
many	TRBV6-5	TRBJ1-1	-	TGTGCCAGCAGTTACGCAGGGGTGAACACTGAAGCTTTCTTT	CASSYAGVNTEAFF
many	TRBV9	TRBJ1-1	TRBD1	TGTGCCAGCAGCGGTTACAGGGGTTTGAACACTGAAGCTTTCTTT	CASSGYRGLNTEAFF
many	TRBV6-1	TRBJ2-5	TRBD2	TGTGCCAGCAGCCGAGGGACTAGCGGGAGGGAGACCCAGTACTTC	CASSRGTSGRETQYF
many	TRBV29-1	TRBJ2-5	TRBD1	TGCAGCGTGGGACAGACCCAAGAGACCCAGTACTTC	CSVGQTQETQYF
many	TRBV7-9	TRBJ1-1	TRBD1	TGTGCCAGCGGACAGGGGCTAGGTACTGAAGCTCTCTTT	CASGQGLGTEALF
many	TRBV6-2/TRBV6-3	TRBJ1-2	TRBD1	TGTGCCAGCAGTCCTATCCGGATGGGACAGGGTGGGGCTCTCTATGGCTACACCTTC	CASSPIRMGQGGALYGYTF
many	TRBV28	TRBJ1-2	TRBD1	TGTGCCAGCAGTTCCTCGCGGACAGGGGGGGGTTATGGCTACACCTTC	CASSSSRTGGGYGYTF
-	TRBV11-2	TRBJ2-5	TRBD1	TGTGCCAGCAGCCGGACAGGGGGCCCCGCAGAGACCCAGTACTTC	CASSRTGGPAETQYF
many	TRBV7-9	TRBJ2-7	-	TGTGCCAGCACCCCAGGGGCGTTGGGGGAGCAGTACTTC	CASTPGALGEQYF
few	TRBV5-1	TRBJ2-2	-	TGCGCCAGCAGCTTGGGCGCGGCCGGGGAGCTGTTTTTT	CASSLGAAGELFF
-	TRBV27	TRBJ1-1	TRBD1	TGTGCCAGCAGTCCCACGGGACAGGGGACGTTTCGGCGGGACACTGAAGCTTTCTTT	CASSPTGQGTFRRDTEAFF
many	TRBV4-1	TRBJ2-7	-	TGCGCCAGCAGCCCAAGCGCCAGGGGCCCTGCCTACGAGCAGTACTTC	CASSPSARGPAYEQYF
few	TRBV30	TRBJ1-1	-	TGTGCCTGGAGTTTTGAGTCAAGGGGAACTGAAGCTTTCTTT	CAWSFESRGTEAFF
many	TRBV13	TRBJ2-7	-	TGTGCCAGCAGCTTCCAGGGAGTCCGCTACGAGCAGTACTTC	CASSFQGVRYEQYF
many	TRBV28	TRBJ2-7	-	TGTGCCAGCAGTTTTAGGAACAGCTTCGGCGAGCAGTACTTC	CASSFRNSFGEQYF
many	TRBV20-1	TRBJ1-2	TRBD1	TGCAGTCCAAACAGCCGGGACAGTCTAGACATTAACTATGGCTACACCTTC	CSPNSRDSLDINYGYTF
many	TRBV6-5	TRBJ1-5	-	TGTGCCAGCAGTTTACAGGTTAATAGCAATCAGCCCCAGCATTTT	CASSLQVNSNQPQHF
many	TRBV7-8	TRBJ1-2	-	TGTGCCAGCAGCTTAGCCCGGACAAGCTATGGCTACACCTTC	CASSLARTSYGYTF
many	TRBV6-1	TRBJ2-7	-	TGTGCCAGCAGCCTTACCGACAGTCCCTACGAGCAGTACTTC	CASSLTDSPYEQYF
few	TRBV28	TRBJ1-1	-	TGTGCCAGCAGTTCACTGGGCCAAGATGCTTTCTTT	CASSSLGQDAFF
many	TRBV28	TRBJ2-7	-	TGTGCCAGCGGAGCAGGGACCTACGAGCAGTACTTC	CASGAGTYEQYF
many	TRBV6-5	TRBJ2-5	TRBD2	TGTGCCAGCAGTTACCCGCGGGGAGGGGCGGGAGAAGAGACCCAGTACTTC	CASSYPRGGAGEETQYF
-	TRBV10-2	TRBJ2-5	TRBD1	TGCGCCAGCAGTCCCACCGCGGACAGGGCAAGGGAGACCCAGTACTTC	CASSPTADRARETQYF
-	TRBV12-3/TRBV12-4	TRBJ1-5	TRBD1	TGTGCCAGCAGTTCAGGACAGGGGGCAAATAGCAATCAGCCCCAGCATTTT	CASSSGQGANSNQPQHF
many	TRBV12-3/TRBV12-4	TRBJ2-7	TRBD2	TGTGCCAGCAGGTCTCAAGCGGGAAGCTACGAGCAGTACTTC	CASRSQAGSYEQYF
many	TRBV12-3/TRBV12-4	TRBJ1-3	-	TGTGCCAGCAGGGAAGGGGGTTCTGGAAACACCATATATTTT	CASREGGSGNTIYF
many	TRBV11-1	TRBJ1-1	TRBD1	TGTGCCAGCAGCCCTTTACCAGGGACAGCGAACACTGAAGCTTTCTTT	CASSPLPGTANTEAFF